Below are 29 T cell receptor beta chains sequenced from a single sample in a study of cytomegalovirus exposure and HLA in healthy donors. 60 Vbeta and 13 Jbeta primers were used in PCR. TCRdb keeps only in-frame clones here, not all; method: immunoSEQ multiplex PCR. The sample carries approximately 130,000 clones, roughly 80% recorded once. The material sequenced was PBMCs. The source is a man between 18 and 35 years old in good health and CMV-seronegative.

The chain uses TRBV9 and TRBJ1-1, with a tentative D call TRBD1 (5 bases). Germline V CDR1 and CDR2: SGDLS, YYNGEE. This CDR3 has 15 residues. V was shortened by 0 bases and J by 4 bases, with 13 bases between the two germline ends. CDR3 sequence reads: CASSVAQAGLTEAFF. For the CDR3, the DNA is TGTGCCAGCAGCGTAGCTCAGGCAGGGCTCACTGAAGCTTTCTTT.

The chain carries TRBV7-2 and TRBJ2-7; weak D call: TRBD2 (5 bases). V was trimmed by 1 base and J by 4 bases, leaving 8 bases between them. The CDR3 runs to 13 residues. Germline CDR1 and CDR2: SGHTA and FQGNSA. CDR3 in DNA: TGTGCCAGCAGCTTAGACAGAGGGTACGAGCAGTACTTC. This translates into CASSLDRGYEQYF. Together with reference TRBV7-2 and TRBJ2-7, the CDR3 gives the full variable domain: GAGVSQSPSNKVTEKGKDVELRCDPISGHTALYWYRQSLGQGLEFLIYFQGNSAPDKSGLPSDRFSAERTGGSVSTLTIQRTQQEDSAVYLCASSLDRGYEQYFGPGTRLTVT.

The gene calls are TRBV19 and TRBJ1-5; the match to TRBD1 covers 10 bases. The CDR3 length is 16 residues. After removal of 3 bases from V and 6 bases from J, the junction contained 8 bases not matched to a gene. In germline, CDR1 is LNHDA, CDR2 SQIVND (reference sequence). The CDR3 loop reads CASSMGTGVTSQPQHF. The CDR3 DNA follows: TGTGCCAGTAGTATGGGGACAGGGGTGACAAGTCAGCCCCAGCATTTT.

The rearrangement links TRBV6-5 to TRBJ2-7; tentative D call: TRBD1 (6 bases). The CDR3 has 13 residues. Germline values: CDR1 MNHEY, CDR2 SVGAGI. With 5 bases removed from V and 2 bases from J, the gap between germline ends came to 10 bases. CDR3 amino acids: CASSPGHPYEQYF. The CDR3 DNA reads TGTGCCAGCAGTCCGGGACACCCCTACGAGCAGTACTTC.

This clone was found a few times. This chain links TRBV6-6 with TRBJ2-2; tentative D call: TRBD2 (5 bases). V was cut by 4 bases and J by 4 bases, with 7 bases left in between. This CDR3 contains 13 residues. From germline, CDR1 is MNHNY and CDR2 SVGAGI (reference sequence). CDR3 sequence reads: CASSSGFTGELFF. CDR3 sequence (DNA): TGTGCCAGCAGTTCGGGGTTCACCGGGGAGCTGTTTTTT.

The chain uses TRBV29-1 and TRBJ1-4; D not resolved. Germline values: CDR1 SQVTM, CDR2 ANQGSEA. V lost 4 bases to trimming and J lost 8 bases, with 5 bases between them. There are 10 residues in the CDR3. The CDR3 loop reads CSVATEKLFF. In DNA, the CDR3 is TGCAGCGTTGCAACAGAAAAACTGTTTTTT.

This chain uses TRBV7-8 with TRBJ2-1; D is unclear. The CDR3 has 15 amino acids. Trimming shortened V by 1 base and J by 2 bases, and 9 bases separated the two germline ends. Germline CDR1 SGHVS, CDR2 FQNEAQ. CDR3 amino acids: CASSLVRSTYNEQFF. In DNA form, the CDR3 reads TGTGCCAGCAGCTTAGTTCGGAGCACCTACAATGAGCAGTTCTTC.

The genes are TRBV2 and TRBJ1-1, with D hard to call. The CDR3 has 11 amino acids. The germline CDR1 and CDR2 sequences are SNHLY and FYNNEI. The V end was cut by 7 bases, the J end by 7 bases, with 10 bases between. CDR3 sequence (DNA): TGTGCCAGCATAGAGTCGTATGAAGCTTTCTTT. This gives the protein CASIESYEAFF.

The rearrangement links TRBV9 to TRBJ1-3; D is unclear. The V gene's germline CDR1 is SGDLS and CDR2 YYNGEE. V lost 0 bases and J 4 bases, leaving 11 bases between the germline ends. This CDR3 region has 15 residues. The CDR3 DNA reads TGTGCCAGCAGCGTAGGTGGAGGGCCGGGAAACACCATATATTTT. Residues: CASSVGGGPGNTIYF.

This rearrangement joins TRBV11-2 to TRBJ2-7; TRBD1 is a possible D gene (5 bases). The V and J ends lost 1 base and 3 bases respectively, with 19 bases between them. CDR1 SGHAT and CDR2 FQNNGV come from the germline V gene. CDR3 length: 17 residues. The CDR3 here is CASSLVGIQAILYEQYF. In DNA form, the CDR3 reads TGTGCCAGCAGCTTAGTGGGGATACAGGCGATCCTCTACGAGCAGTACTTC.

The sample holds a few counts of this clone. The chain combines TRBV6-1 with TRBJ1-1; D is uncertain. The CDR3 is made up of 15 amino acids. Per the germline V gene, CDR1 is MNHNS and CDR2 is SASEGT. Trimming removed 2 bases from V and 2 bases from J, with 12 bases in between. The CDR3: CASSESRYKNTEAFF. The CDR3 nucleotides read TGTGCCAGCAGTGAATCGAGGTACAAAAACACTGAAGCTTTCTTT.

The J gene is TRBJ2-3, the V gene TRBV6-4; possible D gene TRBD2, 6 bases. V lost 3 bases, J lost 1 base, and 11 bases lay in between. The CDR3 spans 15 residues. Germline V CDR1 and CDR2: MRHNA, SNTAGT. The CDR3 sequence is CASSDGLAGTDTQYF. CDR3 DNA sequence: TGTGCCAGCAGTGATGGATTAGCGGGCACAGATACGCAGTATTTT.

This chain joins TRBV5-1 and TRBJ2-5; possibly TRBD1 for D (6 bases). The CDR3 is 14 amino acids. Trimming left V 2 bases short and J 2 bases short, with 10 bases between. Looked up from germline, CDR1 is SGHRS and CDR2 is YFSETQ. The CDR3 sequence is CASSFNQGQETQYF. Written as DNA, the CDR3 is TGCGCCAGCAGCTTTAATCAGGGGCAAGAGACCCAGTACTTC.

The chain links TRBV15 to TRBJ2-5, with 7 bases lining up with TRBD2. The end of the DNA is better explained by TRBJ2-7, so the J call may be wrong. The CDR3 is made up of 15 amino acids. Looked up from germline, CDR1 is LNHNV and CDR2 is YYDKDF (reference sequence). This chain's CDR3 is CATSRGGSRSDEQYF. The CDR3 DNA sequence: TGTGCCACCAGCAGAGGCGGGAGCCGGTCCGACGAGCAGTACTTC.

The CDR3 reads CASREGQGLNYEQYF. Here the CDR3 DNA reads TGTGCCAGCAGGGAGGGACAGGGCCTGAACTACGAGCAGTACTTC. V usage is TRBV6-1 and J usage is TRBJ2-7; 9 bases match TRBD1. With 6 bases clipped from V and 3 bases from J, the junction kept 9 bases outside the gene matches. Germline V lookup: CDR1 MNHNS, CDR2 SASEGT. CDR3 size: 15 residues.

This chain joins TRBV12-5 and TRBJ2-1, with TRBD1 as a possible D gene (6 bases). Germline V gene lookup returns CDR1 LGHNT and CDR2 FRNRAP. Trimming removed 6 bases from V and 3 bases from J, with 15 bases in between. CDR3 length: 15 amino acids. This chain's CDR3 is CASGLTGTLYNEQFF. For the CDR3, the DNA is TGTGCTAGTGGCTTAACCGGGACACTCTACAATGAGCAGTTCTTC.

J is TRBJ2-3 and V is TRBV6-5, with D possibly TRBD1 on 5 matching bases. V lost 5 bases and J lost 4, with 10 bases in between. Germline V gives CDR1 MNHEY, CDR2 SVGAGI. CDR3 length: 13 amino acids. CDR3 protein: CASSRTSPDTQYF. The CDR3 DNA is TGTGCCAGCAGTAGGACAAGCCCAGATACGCAGTATTTT.

The CDR3 spells CAISLNRGENYGYTF. The CDR3 DNA is TGTGCCATCAGCCTCAACAGGGGCGAAAACTATGGCTACACCTTC. V usage is TRBV10-3 and J usage is TRBJ1-2; 7 bases align to TRBD1. From germline, CDR1 is ENHRY and CDR2 SYGVKD. Trimming removed 6 bases from V and 2 bases from J; junction bases left unmatched: 9. The CDR3 runs to 15 residues.

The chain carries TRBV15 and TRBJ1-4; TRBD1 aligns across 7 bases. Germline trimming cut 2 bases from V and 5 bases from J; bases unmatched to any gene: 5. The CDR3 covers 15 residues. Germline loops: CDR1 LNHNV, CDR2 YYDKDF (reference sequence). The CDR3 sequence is CATSRPDRRNEKLFF. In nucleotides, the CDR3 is TGTGCCACCAGCAGACCGGACAGGAGAAATGAAAAACTGTTTTTT.

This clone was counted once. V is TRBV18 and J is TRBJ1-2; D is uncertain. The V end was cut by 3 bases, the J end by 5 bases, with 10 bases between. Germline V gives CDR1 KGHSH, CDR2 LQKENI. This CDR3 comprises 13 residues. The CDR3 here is CASSPRTGYGYTF. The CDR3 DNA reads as TGTGCCAGCTCACCTAGGACGGGGTATGGCTACACCTTC.

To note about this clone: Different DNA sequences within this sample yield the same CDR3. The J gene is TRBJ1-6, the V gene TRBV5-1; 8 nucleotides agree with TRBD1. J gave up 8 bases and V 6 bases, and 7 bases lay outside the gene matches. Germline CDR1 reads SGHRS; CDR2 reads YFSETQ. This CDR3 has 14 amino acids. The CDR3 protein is CASTGQGWDSPLHF. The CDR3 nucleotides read TGCGCCAGCACCGGACAGGGTTGGGATTCACCCCTCCACTTT.

CDR3 amino acids: CASSLIPRQGVEDYGYTF. DNA for the CDR3: TGTGCCAGCAGCTTAATACCTCGACAGGGCGTGGAGGACTATGGCTACACCTTC. The gene calls are TRBV7-3 and TRBJ1-2; 7 nucleotides align to TRBD1. Germline V gene sequence: CDR1 SGHTA, CDR2 FQGTGA. The CDR3 is 18 amino acids. V lost 1 base, J lost 3 bases, and 14 bases stayed unmatched.

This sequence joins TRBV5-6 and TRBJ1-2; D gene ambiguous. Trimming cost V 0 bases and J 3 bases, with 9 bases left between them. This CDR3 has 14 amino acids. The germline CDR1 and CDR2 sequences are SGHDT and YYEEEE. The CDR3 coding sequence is TGTGCCAGCAGCTTGGGCCAGGCTCACTATGGCTACACCTTC. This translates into CASSLGQAHYGYTF. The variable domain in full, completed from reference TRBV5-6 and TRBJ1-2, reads DAGVTQSPTHLIKTRGQQVTLRCSPKSGHDTVSWYQQALGQGPQFIFQYYEEEERQRGNFPDRFSGHQFPNYSSELNVNALLLGDSALYLCASSLGQAHYGYTFGSGTRLTVV.

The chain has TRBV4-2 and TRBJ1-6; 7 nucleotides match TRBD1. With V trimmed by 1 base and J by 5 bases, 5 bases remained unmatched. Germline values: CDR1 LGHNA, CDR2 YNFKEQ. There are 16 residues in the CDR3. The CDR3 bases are TGTGCCAGCAGCCAAGGTTGGACAGGAGATAATTCACCCCTCCACTTT. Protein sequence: CASSQGWTGDNSPLHF.

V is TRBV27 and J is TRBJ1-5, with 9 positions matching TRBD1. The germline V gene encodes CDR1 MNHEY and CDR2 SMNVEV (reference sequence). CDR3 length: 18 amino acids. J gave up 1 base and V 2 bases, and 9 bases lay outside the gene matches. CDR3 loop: CASSLLPGQGGSNQPQHF. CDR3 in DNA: TGTGCCAGCAGTTTACTCCCGGGACAGGGAGGAAGCAATCAGCCCCAGCATTTT.

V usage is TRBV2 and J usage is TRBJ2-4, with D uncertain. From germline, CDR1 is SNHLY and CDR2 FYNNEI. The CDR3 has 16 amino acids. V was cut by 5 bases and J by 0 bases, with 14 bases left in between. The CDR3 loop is CASSPIKTGAKNIQYF. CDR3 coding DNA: TGTGCCAGCAGTCCGATTAAGACTGGAGCCAAAAACATTCAGTACTTC.

The DNA for the CDR3 is TGTGCCAGCAGTTACAAAGCAGGGAAAAACACTGAAGCTTTCTTT. This translates into CASSYKAGKNTEAFF. The gene calls are TRBV6-6 and TRBJ1-1, with D possibly matching TRBD1 (5 bases). The V gene lost 2 bases and the J gene lost 2 bases, with 12 bases spanning the gap. The germline V gene has CDR1 MNHNY and CDR2 SVGAGI (reference sequence). The CDR3 runs 15 residues.

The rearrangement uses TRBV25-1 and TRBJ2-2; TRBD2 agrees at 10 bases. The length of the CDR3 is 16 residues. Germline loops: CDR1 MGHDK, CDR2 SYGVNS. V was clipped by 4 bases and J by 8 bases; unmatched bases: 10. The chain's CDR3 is CASSGAGGPEGGELFF. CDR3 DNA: TGTGCCAGCAGTGGAGCGGGGGGGCCGGAAGGGGGGGAGCTGTTTTTT.

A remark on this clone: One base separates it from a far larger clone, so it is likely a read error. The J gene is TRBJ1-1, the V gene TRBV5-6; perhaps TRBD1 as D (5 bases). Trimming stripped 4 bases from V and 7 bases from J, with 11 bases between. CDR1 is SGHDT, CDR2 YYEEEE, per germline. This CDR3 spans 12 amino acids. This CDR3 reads CASSIRGNEAFF. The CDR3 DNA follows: TGTGCCAGCAGCATAAGGGGCAATGAAGCTTTCTTT.